These 14 T cell receptor beta chains were all obtained from the same sample, sequenced in a study of OX40 agonist ivuxolimab in advanced cancers. TCRdb's copy holds only in-frame clones and misses some; the assay was immunoSEQ multiplex PCR. The table lists nearly 95,000 clones, approximately 94% of them singletons. This material consisted of CD4+ or CD8+ T cells sorted from blood, taken in a trial of the OX40 agonist ivuxolimab. These receptors were obtained from an adult with an advanced solid tumor such as melanoma, head and neck, liver or kidney cancer.

The V and J genes are TRBV13 and TRBJ2-3; tentatively, D is TRBD1 or TRBD2 (5 bases each). Germline values: CDR1 PRHDT, CDR2 FYEKMQ (reference sequence). This CDR3 region has 15 residues. Trimming stripped 5 bases from V and 3 bases from J, with 15 bases between. The CDR3 DNA is TGTGCCAGCAGCGGAGTCGGCGAGGGGACAGATACGCAGTATTTT. This codes for CASSGVGEGTDTQYF. Full variable domain (missing parts from reference TRBV13 and TRBJ2-3): AAGVIQSPRHLIKEKRETATLKCYPIPRHDTVYWYQQGPGQDPQFLISFYEKMQSDKGSIPDRFSAQQFSDYHSELNMSSLELGDSALYFCASSGVGEGTDTQYFGPGTRLTVL.

This clone was seen a single time. This sequence joins TRBV4-1 and TRBJ1-5; D is unresolved. The CDR3 is 16 residues long. Germline V gene lookup returns CDR1 MGHRA and CDR2 YSYEKL. V gave up 0 bases and J gave up 0 bases, with 9 bases separating them. The CDR3 spells CASSQDDIYSNQPQHF. CDR3 nucleotides: TGCGCCAGCAGCCAAGATGACATTTATAGCAATCAGCCCCAGCATTTT.

The chain is built from TRBV19 and TRBJ2-2, with 7 nucleotides matching TRBD2. CDR1 is LNHDA, CDR2 SQIVND, per germline (reference sequence). The CDR3 length is 14 residues. The trim removed 1 base at V and 8 bases at J, leaving 4 bases unmatched. The CDR3 here is CASSIGTSWGELFF. CDR3 DNA sequence: TGTGCCAGTAGTATAGGGACTAGTTGGGGGGAGCTGTTTTTT.

The rearrangement uses TRBV19 and TRBJ1-2; D gene uncertain. The CDR3 runs to 12 residues. The germline gives CDR1 LNHDA, CDR2 SQIVND (reference sequence). The V end was cut by 9 bases, the J end by 5 bases, with 13 bases between. CDR3 region: CASRDGRYGYTF. The CDR3 DNA follows: TGTGCCAGCAGAGACGGCCGATATGGCTACACCTTC. The whole variable domain, filled in from reference TRBV19 and TRBJ1-2, reads DGGITQSPKYLFRKEGQNVTLSCEQNLNHDAMYWYRQDPGQGLRLIYYSQIVNDFQKGDIAEGYSVSREKKESFPLTVTSAQKNPTAFYLCASRDGRYGYTFGSGTRLTVV.

This clone has just one count. V usage is TRBV4-2 and J usage is TRBJ1-3, with a weak D call TRBD1 (6 bases). CDR1 is LGHNA, CDR2 YNFKEQ, per germline. This CDR3 is built from 17 residues. The germline V and J ends were trimmed by 0 bases and 3 bases, with 15 bases remaining between them. In DNA, the CDR3 is TGTGCCAGCAGCCAAGATTTAGGGGGGGGAGGTGGAAACACCATATATTTT. Its translation: CASSQDLGGGGGNTIYF.

This chain connects TRBV27 to TRBJ2-7, with TRBD2 identical over 12 bases. From germline, CDR1 is MNHEY and CDR2 SMNVEV (reference sequence). CDR3 size: 15 residues. V gave up 5 bases and J gave up 9 bases; unmatched junction bases: 11. The CDR3 here is CASSPRLAGVAGQYF. The CDR3 DNA sequence: TGTGCCAGCAGTCCGCGACTAGCGGGAGTGGCCGGGCAGTACTTC.

This clone has a single count. The chain links TRBV29-1 to TRBJ2-1; perhaps TRBD1 as D (6 bases). The length of the CDR3 is 16 residues. Between the trimmed V and J ends, which lost 0 bases and 6 bases, there was a span of 18 bases. CDR1 is SQVTM and CDR2 is ANQGSEA in the germline V gene. This chain's CDR3 is CSVEDPRQERFNEQFF. DNA of the CDR3: TGCAGCGTTGAAGATCCCAGACAGGAACGGTTCAATGAGCAGTTCTTC.

This sequence joins TRBV5-1 and TRBJ2-7, with no clear D. This CDR3 is built from 15 residues. Germline V CDR1 and CDR2: SGHRS, YFSETQ. Trimming took off 1 base at V and 1 base at J, with 12 bases between the two ends. DNA of the CDR3: TGCGCCAGCAGCTTGTCCCCATCATCGTCCTACGAGCAGTACTTC. It codes for CASSLSPSSSYEQYF.

This clone is deemed large (0.1 to 1%). This chain uses TRBV4-3 with TRBJ1-6; 10 nucleotides line up with TRBD1. From germline, CDR1 is LGHNA and CDR2 YSLEER. The CDR3 runs 17 residues. J lost 7 bases, V lost 1 base, and 7 bases had no gene match. The CDR3 sequence is CASSQVSGTGANSPLHF. The CDR3, as DNA: TGCGCCAGCAGCCAAGTTAGCGGGACAGGGGCGAATTCACCCCTCCACTTT.

This chain connects TRBV4-3 to TRBJ2-1; the D call may be TRBD1 or TRBD2 (5 bases each). The CDR3 length is 14 residues. CDR1 is LGHNA and CDR2 is YSLEER in the germline V gene. V lost 4 bases to trimming and J lost 7 bases, with 14 bases between them. CDR3 coding DNA: TGCGCCAGCAGCCCTCGACAGTCGGGGAATGAGCAGTTCTTC. Residues: CASSPRQSGNEQFF.

The chain links TRBV25-1 to TRBJ1-1; D is unclear. This CDR3 contains 16 residues. Germline V gene sequence: CDR1 MGHDK, CDR2 SYGVNS. V was pared by 4 bases and J by 5 bases, with 20 bases between. CDR3 region: CASSVETGSEWTEAFF. The CDR3 DNA follows: TGTGCCAGCAGTGTCGAGACGGGGAGCGAGTGGACTGAAGCTTTCTTT.

This chain links TRBV5-4 with TRBJ1-3, with D hard to call. Trimming cost V 3 bases and J 4 bases, with 14 bases left between them. CDR3 length equals 15 residues. CDR1 is SGHNT and CDR2 is YYREEE in the germline V gene (reference sequence). The CDR3 is CASSSETFAGNTIYF. The DNA of the CDR3 is TGTGCCAGCAGCTCTGAAACATTTGCAGGAAACACCATATATTTT.

The gene calls are TRBV19 and TRBJ1-2, with 11 bases aligning to TRBD1. Looked up from germline, CDR1 is LNHDA and CDR2 is SQIVND (reference sequence). The V segment lost 1 base and the J segment 1 base; nucleotides outside the gene matches: 2. The CDR3 runs to 16 residues. The CDR3 nucleotides read TGTGCCAGTAGTATAGGCGGGACAGGGGGTAACTATGGCTACACCTTC. It specifies CASSIGGTGGNYGYTF.

The rearrangement joins TRBV10-3 to TRBJ1-1, with 8 bases aligning to TRBD1. Germline lookup yields CDR1 ENHRY and CDR2 SYGVKD. The CDR3 is 14 residues long. After removal of 1 base from V and 4 bases from J, the junction contained 2 bases not matched to a gene. The CDR3 region is CAISELDRVTEAFF. CDR3 in DNA: TGTGCCATCAGTGAGTTGGACAGGGTCACTGAAGCTTTCTTT.